This T cell receptor beta chain was obtained from a study of shared clonotypes between healthy human individuals. Looking at the study overall: Each donor's CD8 memory used one plate, CD8 naive two, each CD4 subset three. General study findings and limits: Memory subsets generally showed lower estimated richness than naive subsets.

This CDR3 is built from 15 residues. V shed 5 bases and J 4 bases; nucleotides not matched to a gene: 6. The germline V gene has CDR1 MNHEY and CDR2 SVGAGI. On this clone itself: Its antigen is as yet unknown.

Everyone who donated was a Caucasian adult who lived in Nashville, Tennessee. Splitting the CD4+ cells yielded a CD45RA+ naive subset and a CD45RA-negative memory subset. Measured with immunoSEQ multiplex PCR; TCRdb has only the in-frame clones, and not every one. The sample contains millions of clones, around nine tenths of which appear only once. The sequenced sample consisted of naive CD4+ T cells sorted from blood. As for subset: CD45RA+ positively selected. This sequence joins TRBV6-5 and TRBJ2-1, with 9 bases lining up with TRBD2. This TCR was sampled from a man younger than 35 in good health. CDR3 sequence reads: CASSPRTSEYNEQFF. The CDR3 DNA follows: TGTGCCAGCAGTCCGCGGACTAGCGAGTACAATGAGCAGTTCTTC.